Presented here are 12 T cell receptor beta chains from one specimen sequenced in a study of CD8 T cells in ankylosing spondylitis. TCRdb processed the 5' RACE reads anew with MiXCR; each CDR3 protein has one entry. This sample has 200,000 to 300,000 distinct CDR3 sequences, with around 9.1% found just once. Sequenced sample: blood, either unsorted or a sorted T cell fraction (not recorded which). The receptors come from a male donor with ankylosing spondylitis or in good health (not recorded which).

The chain joins TRBV30 to TRBJ2-1; possibly TRBD2 for D (7 bases). This CDR3 region has 16 residues. Trimming removed 0 bases from V and 7 bases from J, with 19 bases in between. Germline V lookup: CDR1 GTSNPN, CDR2 SVGIG (reference sequence). The DNA of the CDR3 is TGTGCCTGGAGTGTACCCCTTTTCGGGGGGCCTAATGAGCAGTTCTTC. Amino acid sequence: CAWSVPLFGGPNEQFF.

This clonotype was observed a few times. This chain joins TRBV7-9 and TRBJ2-3; 7 bases are shared with TRBD1. CDR1 and CDR2 (germline): SEHNR, FQNEAQ (reference sequence). This CDR3 has 16 residues. V dropped 5 bases and J dropped 2; count of bases not matched to a gene: 10. The CDR3 is CASSHQRDRNTDTQYF. CDR3 DNA: TGTGCCAGCAGCCACCAGAGGGACAGAAACACAGATACGCAGTATTTT.

This clonotype was detected only a few times. The gene calls are TRBV12-5 and TRBJ2-7; D not certain. From germline, CDR1 is LGHNT and CDR2 FRNRAP. This CDR3 is 14 amino acids long. V was shortened by 4 bases and J by 2 bases, with 12 bases between the two germline ends. DNA for the CDR3: TGTGCTAGTGGTTCCACGGAGTCAACCTACGAGCAGTACTTC. This gives the protein CASGSTESTYEQYF.

In this sample, this clonotype turned up many times. In nucleotides, the CDR3 is TGCGCCCGATTTCAGGGGGTGGGTCCCCCCGCTGGCAATCAGCCCCAGCATTTT. The encoded protein is CARFQGVGPPAGNQPQHF. V and J are TRBV5-1 and TRBJ1-5; 7 bases fit TRBD1. CDR3 length: 18 amino acids. V gave up 10 bases and J gave up 2 bases; unmatched junction bases: 21. Germline V gene data show CDR1 as SGHRS and CDR2 as YFSETQ.

This clonotype was seen ten or more times. The CDR3 spells CASSLDGYSNTEAFF. DNA for the CDR3: TGCGCCAGCAGCTTGGACGGATACTCGAACACTGAAGCTTTCTTT. The gene calls are TRBV5-1 and TRBJ1-1; no clear D. V was shortened by 0 bases and J by 1 base, with 10 bases between the two germline ends. Germline assignment: CDR1 SGHRS and CDR2 YFSETQ. This CDR3 is built from 15 residues.

This clonotype was counted between two and nine times. The V and J genes are TRBV7-3 and TRBJ2-1; TRBD2 might be the D (5 bases). Per germline, CDR1 SGHTA and CDR2 FQGTGA. Trimming took off 5 bases at V and 9 bases at J, with 14 bases between the two ends. The CDR3 sequence is 13 residues long. The CDR3 DNA reads as TGTGCCAGCAGCCCTGGAGGTCAAGGTGAGCAGTTCTTC. Translating gives CASSPGGQGEQFF.

This clonotype was recorded many times. The DNA of the CDR3 is TGCAGCGTTGAAGGCATAAGAGGGGGCTACACCTTC. This codes for CSVEGIRGGYTF. The rearrangement links TRBV29-1 to TRBJ1-2; D gene uncertain. There are 12 residues in the CDR3. With 1 base removed from V and 8 bases from J, the gap between germline ends came to 11 bases. In germline, CDR1 is SQVTM, CDR2 ANQGSEA.

This clonotype occurred many times. The chain couples TRBV20-1 to TRBJ2-1, with D unclear. Germline V gene data show CDR1 as DFQATT and CDR2 as SNEGSKA (reference sequence). V lost 1 base to trimming and J lost 5 bases, with 12 bases between them. The CDR3 runs to 14 residues. The CDR3 coding sequence is TGCAGTGCTAGAGCGACGGGCCTTCACAATGAGCAGTTCTTC. It is translated as CSARATGLHNEQFF.

This clonotype was counted many times. The chain carries TRBV10-3 and TRBJ1-1, with 10 bases aligning to TRBD1. Looked up from germline, CDR1 is ENHRY and CDR2 is SYGVKD. The CDR3 runs to 14 residues. After removal of 3 bases from V and 11 bases from J, the junction contained 9 bases not matched to a gene. The CDR3 sequence is CAISEPGTGVEAFF. CDR3 nucleotides: TGTGCCATCAGTGAACCCGGGACAGGGGTGGAGGCTTTCTTT.

This clonotype turned up a few times. This chain joins TRBV5-1 and TRBJ2-1; D perhaps matches TRBD2 (7 bases). Germline lookup yields CDR1 SGHRS and CDR2 YFSETQ. CDR3 length: 17 amino acids. Trimming cost V 0 bases and J 9 bases, with 22 bases left between them. The chain's CDR3 is CASSLVDRGGAGFEQFF. The CDR3 DNA is TGCGCCAGCAGCTTGGTGGATAGGGGGGGGGCCGGGTTTGAGCAGTTCTTC.

There are a few counts of this clonotype. V and J are TRBV20-1 and TRBJ2-1, with D possibly TRBD2 on 6 matching bases. Trimming left V 0 bases short and J 0 bases short, with 18 bases between. This CDR3 region has 18 residues. CDR1 DFQATT and CDR2 SNEGSKA come from the germline V gene (reference sequence). CDR3 amino acids: CSARDSQTRERSYNEQFF. The CDR3 DNA reads TGCAGTGCTAGAGATTCGCAGACACGGGAGCGCTCCTACAATGAGCAGTTCTTC.

This chain links TRBV7-9 with TRBJ1-5; no clear D gene. This CDR3 is 14 amino acids long. Germline V CDR1 and CDR2: SEHNR, FQNEAQ (reference sequence). V lost 2 bases to trimming and J lost 9 bases, with 14 bases between them. The CDR3 DNA follows: TGTGCCAGCAGCTTACCCGGGGTTGGATGGCCCCAGCATTTT. It encodes CASSLPGVGWPQHF.